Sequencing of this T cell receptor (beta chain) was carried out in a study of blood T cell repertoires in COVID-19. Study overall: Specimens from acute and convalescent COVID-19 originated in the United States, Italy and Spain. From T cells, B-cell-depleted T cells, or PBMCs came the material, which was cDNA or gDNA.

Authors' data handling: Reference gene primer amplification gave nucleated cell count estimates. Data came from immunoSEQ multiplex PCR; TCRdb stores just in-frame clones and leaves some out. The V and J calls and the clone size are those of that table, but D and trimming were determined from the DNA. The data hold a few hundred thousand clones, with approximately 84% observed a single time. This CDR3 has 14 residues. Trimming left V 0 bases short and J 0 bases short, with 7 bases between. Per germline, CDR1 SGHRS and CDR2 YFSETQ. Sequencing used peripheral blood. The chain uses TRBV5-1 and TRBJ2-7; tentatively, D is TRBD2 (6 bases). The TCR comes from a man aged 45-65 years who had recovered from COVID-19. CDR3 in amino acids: CASSLVAASYEQYF. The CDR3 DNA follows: TGCGCCAGCAGCTTGGTAGCGGCCTCCTACGAGCAGTACTTC.